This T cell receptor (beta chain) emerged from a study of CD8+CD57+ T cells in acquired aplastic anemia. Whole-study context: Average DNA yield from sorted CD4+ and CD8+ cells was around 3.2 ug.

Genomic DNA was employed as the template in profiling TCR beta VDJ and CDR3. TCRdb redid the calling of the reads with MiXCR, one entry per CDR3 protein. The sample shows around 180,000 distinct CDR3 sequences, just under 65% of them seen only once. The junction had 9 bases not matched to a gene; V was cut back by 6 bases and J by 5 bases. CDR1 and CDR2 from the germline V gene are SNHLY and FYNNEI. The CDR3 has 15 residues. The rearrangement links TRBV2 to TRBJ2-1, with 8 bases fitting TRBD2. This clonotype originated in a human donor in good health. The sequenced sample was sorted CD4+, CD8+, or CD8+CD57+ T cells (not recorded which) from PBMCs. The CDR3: CASRVLRGGNNEQFF. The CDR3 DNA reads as TGTGCCAGCAGGGTCCTGCGCGGGGGGAACAATGAGCAGTTCTTC.